This T cell receptor beta chain was identified during a study of blood T cell repertoires in COVID-19. Whole-study context: Specimens from acute and convalescent COVID-19 originated in the United States, Italy and Spain. T cells, B-cell-depleted T cells, or PBMCs supplied cDNA or gDNA.

The CDR3 is 15 amino acids. In germline, CDR1 is SGHKS, CDR2 YYEKEE (reference sequence). Trimming cost V 2 bases and J 5 bases; bases outside gene matches: 8. Authors' methods: Quantification of nucleated cells was approximated via reference gene primer amplification. Sequencing used immunoSEQ multiplex PCR; TCRdb keeps in-frame clones, though not all of them. D and trimming were read from the DNA, whereas the V and J calls and clone size are those reported in that table. The sample lists hundreds of thousands of clones; 65% to 90% were seen once. The sample consisted of peripheral blood. The source is a man aged 50 to 60 with active or convalescent COVID-19. V gene TRBV5-5 combines with J gene TRBJ2-7, with 9 bases matching TRBD2. This CDR3 reads CASSLDSGSTHEQYF. CDR3 DNA sequence: TGTGCCAGCAGCTTAGATAGCGGGAGTACCCACGAGCAGTACTTC.